In this sample, the clone carrying this T cell receptor beta chain turned up a few times. Patients aged 18 to 65 had newly diagnosed hyperthyroidism that had lasted under 2 months. The data stem from a study of T cells in Graves' hyperthyroidism and ophthalmopathy. Germline CDR1 is WSHSY and CDR2 is SAAADI. This CDR3 comprises 13 residues. The V end lost 7 bases, the J end lost 2 bases, and 12 bases lay between the germline ends. The source material, RNA transcripts, was used to amplify TCR beta CDR3 regions. First-round RT-PCR with HTBI primers amplified the TCR CDR3 region. TCRdb fed the multiplex PCR reads into MiXCR, producing one record per CDR3 protein. The sample holds 450,000 to 600,000 distinct CDR3 sequences; 14% are singletons and the top ten take roughly 13%.

This TCR came from a middle-aged woman with Graves' hyperthyroidism. V gene TRBV10-2 combines with J gene TRBJ2-7; no clear D. The sample taken for sequencing was blood. The CDR3 spells CASIHQETYEQYF. CDR3 DNA: TGCGCCAGCATACATCAGGAAACCTACGAGCAGTACTTC.